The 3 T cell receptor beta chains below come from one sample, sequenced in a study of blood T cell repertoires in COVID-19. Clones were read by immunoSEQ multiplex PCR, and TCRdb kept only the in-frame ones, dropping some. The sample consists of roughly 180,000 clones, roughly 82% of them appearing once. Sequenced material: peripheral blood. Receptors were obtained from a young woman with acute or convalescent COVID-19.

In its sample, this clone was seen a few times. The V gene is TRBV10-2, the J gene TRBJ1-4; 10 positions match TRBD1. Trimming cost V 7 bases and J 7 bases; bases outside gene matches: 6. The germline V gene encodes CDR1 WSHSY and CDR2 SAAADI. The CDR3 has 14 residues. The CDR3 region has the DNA TGCGCCAGCACTCCGACAGGGGGCCGTGAAAAACTGTTTTTT. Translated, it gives CASTPTGGREKLFF.

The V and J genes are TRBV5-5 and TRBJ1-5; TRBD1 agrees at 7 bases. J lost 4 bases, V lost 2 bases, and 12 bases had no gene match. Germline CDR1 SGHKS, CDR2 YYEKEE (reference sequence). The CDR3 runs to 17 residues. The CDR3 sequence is CASSFQPPDRPNQPQHF. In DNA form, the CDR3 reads TGTGCCAGCAGCTTTCAACCCCCGGACAGGCCAAATCAGCCCCAGCATTTT.

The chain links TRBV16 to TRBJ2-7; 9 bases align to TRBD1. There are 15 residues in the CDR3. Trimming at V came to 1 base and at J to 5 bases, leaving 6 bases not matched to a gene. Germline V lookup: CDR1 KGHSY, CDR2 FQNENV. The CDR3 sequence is CASSQWDREGHEQYF. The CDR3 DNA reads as TGTGCCAGCAGCCAATGGGACAGGGAGGGCCACGAGCAGTACTTC.